The 12 T cell receptor beta chains presented below share a single source sample, sequenced in a study of cytomegalovirus exposure and HLA in healthy donors. Researchers ran the PCR with 60 Vbeta and 13 Jbeta primers. Sequenced by immunoSEQ multiplex PCR; TCRdb stores in-frame clones only, minus some. The repertoire includes 150,000 to 200,000 clones, 70% to 90% of them detected once, and about 2.1% sits in the top ten. Sequencing was performed on PBMCs. The source is a woman younger than 30 in good health and CMV-seronegative.

The chain couples TRBV28 to TRBJ2-1, with D possibly being TRBD1 (6 bases). The CDR3 runs 16 residues. The germline V gene encodes CDR1 MDHEN and CDR2 SYDVKM. V was clipped by 3 bases and J by 3 bases, with 15 bases between them. Here the CDR3 DNA reads TGTGCCAGCAGTTTTCCCCGGGACATCAACTACAATGAGCAGTTCTTC. Translating it yields CASSFPRDINYNEQFF. The full variable domain, rest sourced from reference TRBV28 and TRBJ2-1, is DVKVTQSSRYLVKRTGEKVFLECVQDMDHENMFWYRQDPGLGLRLIYFSYDVKMKEKGDIPEGYSVSREKKERFSLILESASTNQTSMYLCASSFPRDINYNEQFFGPGTRLTVL.

This clone was recorded once. One end of the junction fails to match germline, which may point to a read error. V usage is TRBV5-4 and J usage is TRBJ2-1; 12 positions agree with TRBD2. CDR3 size: 16 residues. Germline-derived CDR1 and CDR2 are SGHNT and YYREEE (reference sequence). The CDR3 nucleotides are TGTGCCGGCAGCAACGGACTAGCGGGGCTCTACAATGAGCAGTTCTTC. It specifies CAGSNGLAGLYNEQFF.

This chain links TRBV6-5 with TRBJ1-1; tentative D call: TRBD1 (5 bases). The length of the CDR3 is 15 residues. V lost 2 bases and J 4 bases, leaving 14 bases between the germline ends. Germline V gene data show CDR1 as MNHEY and CDR2 as SVGAGI. The CDR3 DNA follows: TGTGCCAGCAGTTACCTTTCTGGGGCCCCCACTGAAGCTTTCTTT. Translation: CASSYLSGAPTEAFF.

This chain joins TRBV29-1 and TRBJ2-5; the match to TRBD1 covers 7 bases. Unmatched junction bases numbered 8, after V lost 4 bases and J lost 3 bases. The CDR3 totals 14 residues. Looked up from germline, CDR1 is SQVTM and CDR2 is ANQGSEA. The CDR3 protein is CSVGMTGTEETQYF. CDR3 nucleotides: TGCAGCGTTGGGATGACAGGGACGGAAGAGACCCAGTACTTC.

The chain recombines TRBV10-3 with TRBJ1-5; a weak D match, TRBD1 (6 bases). The CDR3 is 17 residues long. Germline lookup yields CDR1 ENHRY and CDR2 SYGVKD. Trimming stripped 6 bases from V and 7 bases from J, with 25 bases between. The chain's CDR3 is CAIRGSATRGAWQPQHF. The CDR3 DNA follows: TGTGCCATCAGGGGATCAGCGACTCGGGGGGCTTGGCAGCCCCAGCATTTT.

The V gene is TRBV6-1, the J gene TRBJ2-7, with D perhaps matching TRBD1 (5 bases). Trimming took 2 bases from V and 4 from J, leaving 27 bases between them. Per the germline V gene, CDR1 is MNHNS and CDR2 is SASEGT. CDR3 length equals 19 residues. As DNA, the CDR3 is TGTGCCAGCAGTGAAAGACTGTTGTGGCAGGGTGTTAAGGGGTACGAGCAGTACTTC. Its translation is CASSERLLWQGVKGYEQYF.

Worth noting for this clone: Other DNA sequences in this specimen translate into the identical CDR3. The chain carries TRBV9 and TRBJ1-2; a possible D gene is TRBD1 (5 bases). This CDR3 is 14 amino acids long. CDR1 and CDR2 from the germline V gene are SGDLS and YYNGEE. V lost 4 bases to trimming and J lost 5 bases, with 15 bases between them. The CDR3 nucleotides are TGTGCCAGCAGCCCCGGGCAGGGAAATTATGGCTACACCTTC. Residues: CASSPGQGNYGYTF.

This clone was seen at least ten times. The chain is built from TRBV5-1 and TRBJ2-1; TRBD2 matches at 7 bases. J gave up 2 bases and V 0 bases, and 2 bases lay outside the gene matches. The germline gives CDR1 SGHRS, CDR2 YFSETQ. The CDR3 consists of 15 residues. CDR3: CASSLASGAYNEQFF. In DNA form, the CDR3 reads TGCGCCAGCAGCTTGGCTAGCGGAGCCTACAATGAGCAGTTCTTC.

The gene calls are TRBV6-1 and TRBJ2-2; 11 bases map to TRBD2. CDR1 and CDR2 (germline): MNHNS, SASEGT. This CDR3 spans 16 amino acids. Germline trimming cut 4 bases from V and 2 bases from J; bases unmatched to any gene: 3. The CDR3 region has the DNA TGTGCCAGCAGTGGGCTAGCGGGGGGAAACACCGGGGAGCTGTTTTTT. Translated: CASSGLAGGNTGELFF.

As concerns this clone: Sequence at one end of the junction differs from germline and may be a read error. The V call is TRBV7-9, the J call TRBJ2-7; D gene unclear. Germline V lookup: CDR1 SEHNR, CDR2 FQNEAQ (reference sequence). This CDR3 region has 12 residues. The CDR3 is CSSSLVGSEQYF. Written as DNA, the CDR3 is TGTTCCAGCAGCTTAGTGGGCAGCGAGCAGTACTTC.

The chain is built from TRBV10-3 and TRBJ1-1; a possible D gene is TRBD1 (6 bases). The germline V gene encodes CDR1 ENHRY and CDR2 SYGVKD. This CDR3 region has 11 residues. Trimming stripped 5 bases from V and 9 bases from J, with 10 bases between. CDR3 sequence reads: CAISSGTKAFF. The CDR3 DNA follows: TGTGCCATCAGTTCCGGGACAAAAGCTTTCTTT.

The chain recombines TRBV2 with TRBJ2-7; D is perhaps TRBD1 (6 bases). Trimming took off 2 bases at V and 5 bases at J, with 13 bases between the two ends. The length of the CDR3 is 14 residues. Germline V CDR1 and CDR2: SNHLY, FYNNEI. CDR3 in DNA: TGTGCCAGCAGTGAAACACGGACAGTCGACGAGCAGTACTTC. Translated: CASSETRTVDEQYF. Supplemented by reference TRBV2 and TRBJ2-7, the full variable domain reads EPEVTQTPSHQVTQMGQEVILRCVPISNHLYFYWYRQILGQKVEFLVSFYNNEISEKSEIFDDQFSVERPDGSNFTLKIRSTKLEDSAMYFCASSETRTVDEQYFGPGTRLTVT.